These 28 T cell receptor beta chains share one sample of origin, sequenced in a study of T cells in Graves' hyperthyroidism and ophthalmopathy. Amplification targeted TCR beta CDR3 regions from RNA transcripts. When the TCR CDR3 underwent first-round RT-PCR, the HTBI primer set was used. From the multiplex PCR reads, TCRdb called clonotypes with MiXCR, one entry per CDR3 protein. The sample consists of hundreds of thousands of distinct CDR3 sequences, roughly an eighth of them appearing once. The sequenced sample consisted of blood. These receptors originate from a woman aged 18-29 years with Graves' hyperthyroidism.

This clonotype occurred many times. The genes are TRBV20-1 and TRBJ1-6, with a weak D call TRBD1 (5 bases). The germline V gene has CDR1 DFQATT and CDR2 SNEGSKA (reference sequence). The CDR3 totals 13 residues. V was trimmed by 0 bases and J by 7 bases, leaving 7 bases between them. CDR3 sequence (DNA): TGCAGTGCTAGAGATGCAGGGAATTCACCCCTCCACTTT. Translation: CSARDAGNSPLHF.

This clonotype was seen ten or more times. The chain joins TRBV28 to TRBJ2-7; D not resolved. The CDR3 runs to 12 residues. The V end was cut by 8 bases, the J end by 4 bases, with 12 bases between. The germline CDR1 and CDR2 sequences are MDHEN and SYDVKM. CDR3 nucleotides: TGTGCCAGCGTTGCGGCCACTTACGAGCAGTACTTC. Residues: CASVAATYEQYF.

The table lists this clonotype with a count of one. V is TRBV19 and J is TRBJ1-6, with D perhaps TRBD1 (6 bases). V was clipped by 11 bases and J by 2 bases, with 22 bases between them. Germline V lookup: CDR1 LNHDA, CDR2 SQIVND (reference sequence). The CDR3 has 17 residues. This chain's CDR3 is CASRGTRSGPYNSPLHF. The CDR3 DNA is TGTGCCTCGAGGGGGACCCGATCCGGACCCTATAATTCACCCCTCCACTTT.

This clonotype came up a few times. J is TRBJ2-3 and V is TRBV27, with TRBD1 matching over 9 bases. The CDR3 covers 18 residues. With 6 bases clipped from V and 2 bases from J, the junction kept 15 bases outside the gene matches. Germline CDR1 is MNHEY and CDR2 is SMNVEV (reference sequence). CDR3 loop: CASSEETGGSFFTDTQYF. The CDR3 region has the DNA TGTGCCAGCAGCGAGGAGACAGGGGGGTCGTTTTTCACAGATACGCAGTATTTT.

The CDR3 here is CASSARGSGELFF. CDR3 coding DNA: TGTGCCAGTAGTGCCCGAGGATCCGGGGAGCTGTTTTTT. This chain uses TRBV19 with TRBJ2-2; D is unresolved. CDR3 length: 13 amino acids. The germline CDR1 and CDR2 sequences are LNHDA and SQIVND (reference sequence). Trimming left V 5 bases short and J 6 bases short, with 10 bases between. The whole variable domain, remainder taken from reference TRBV19 and TRBJ2-2, is DGGITQSPKYLFRKEGQNVTLSCEQNLNHDAMYWYRQDPGQGLRLIYYSQIVNDFQKGDIAEGYSVSREKKESFPLTVTSAQKNPTAFYLCASSARGSGELFFGEGSRLTVL.

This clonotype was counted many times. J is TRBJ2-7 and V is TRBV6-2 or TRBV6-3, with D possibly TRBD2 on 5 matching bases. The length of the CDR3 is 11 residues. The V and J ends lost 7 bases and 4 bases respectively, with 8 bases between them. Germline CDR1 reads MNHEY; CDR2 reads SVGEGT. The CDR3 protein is CASTRGYEQYF. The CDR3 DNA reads TGTGCCAGCACCCGGGGATACGAGCAGTACTTC.

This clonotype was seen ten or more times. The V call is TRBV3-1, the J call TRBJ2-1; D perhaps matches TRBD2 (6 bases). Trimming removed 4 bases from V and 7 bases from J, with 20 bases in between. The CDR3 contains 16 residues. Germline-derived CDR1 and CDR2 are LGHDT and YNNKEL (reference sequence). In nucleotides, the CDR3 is TGTGCCAGCAGCCGCTATAGAGGGCGGGGCCGAAATGAGCAGTTCTTC. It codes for CASSRYRGRGRNEQFF.

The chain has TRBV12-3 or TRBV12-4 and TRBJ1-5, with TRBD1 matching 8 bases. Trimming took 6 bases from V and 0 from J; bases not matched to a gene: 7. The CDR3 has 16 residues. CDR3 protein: CASRGTGDYSNQPQHF. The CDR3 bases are TGTGCCAGCAGGGGGACAGGCGACTATAGCAATCAGCCCCAGCATTTT.

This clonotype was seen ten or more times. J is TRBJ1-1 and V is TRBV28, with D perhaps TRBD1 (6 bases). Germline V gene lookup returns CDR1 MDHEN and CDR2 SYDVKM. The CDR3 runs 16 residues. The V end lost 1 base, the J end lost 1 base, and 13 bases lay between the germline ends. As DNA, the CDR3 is TGTGCCAGCAGTTTATATTTTTTGGGACAGAACACTGAAGCTTTCTTT. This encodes CASSLYFLGQNTEAFF.

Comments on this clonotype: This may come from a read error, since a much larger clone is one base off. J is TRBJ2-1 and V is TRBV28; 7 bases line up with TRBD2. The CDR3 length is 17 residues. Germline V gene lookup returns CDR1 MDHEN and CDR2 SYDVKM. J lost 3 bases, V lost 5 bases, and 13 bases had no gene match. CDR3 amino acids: CASSAHAVQRDYNEQFF. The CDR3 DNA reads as TGTGCCAGCAGTGCCCATGCTGTGCAGCGGGACTACAATGAGCAGTTCTTC.

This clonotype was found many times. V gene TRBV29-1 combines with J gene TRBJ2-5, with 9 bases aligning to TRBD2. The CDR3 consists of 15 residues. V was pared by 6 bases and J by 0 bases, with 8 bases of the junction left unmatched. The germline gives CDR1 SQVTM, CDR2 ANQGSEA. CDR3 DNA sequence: TGCAGCGTGGCCATGACTAGCGGCTACCAAGAGACCCAGTACTTC. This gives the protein CSVAMTSGYQETQYF.

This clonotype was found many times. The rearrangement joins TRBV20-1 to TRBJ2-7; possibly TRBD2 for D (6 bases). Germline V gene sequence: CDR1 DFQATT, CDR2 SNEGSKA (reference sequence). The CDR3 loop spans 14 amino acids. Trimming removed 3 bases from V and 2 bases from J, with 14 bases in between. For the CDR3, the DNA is TGCAGTGCTAGCATGGCTAGCGTGACCTACGAGCAGTACTTC. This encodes CSASMASVTYEQYF.

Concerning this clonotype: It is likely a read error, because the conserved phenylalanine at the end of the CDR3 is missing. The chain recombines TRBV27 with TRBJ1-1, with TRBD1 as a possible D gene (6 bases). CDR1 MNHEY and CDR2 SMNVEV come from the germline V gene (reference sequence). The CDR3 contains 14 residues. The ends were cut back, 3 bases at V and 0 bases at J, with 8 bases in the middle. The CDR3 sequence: CASSFDRLNTEAFL. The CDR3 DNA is TGTGCCAGCAGTTTCGACAGGCTGAACACTGAAGCTTTCCTT.

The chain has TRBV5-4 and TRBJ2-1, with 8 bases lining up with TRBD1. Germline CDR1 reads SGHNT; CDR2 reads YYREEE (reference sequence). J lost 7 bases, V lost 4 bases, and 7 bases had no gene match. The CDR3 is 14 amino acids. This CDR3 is CASSAGQGKNEQFF. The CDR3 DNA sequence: TGTGCCAGCAGCGCCGGACAGGGAAAGAATGAGCAGTTCTTC.

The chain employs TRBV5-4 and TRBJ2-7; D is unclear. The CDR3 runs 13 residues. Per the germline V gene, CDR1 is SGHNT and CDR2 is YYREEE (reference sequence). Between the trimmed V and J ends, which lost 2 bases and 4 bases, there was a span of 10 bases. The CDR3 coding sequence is TGTGCCAGCAGCTTTTTGCAGGAGTACGAGCAGTACTTC. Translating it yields CASSFLQEYEQYF. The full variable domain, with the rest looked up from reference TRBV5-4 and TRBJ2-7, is ETGVTQSPTHLIKTRGQQVTLRCSSQSGHNTVSWYQQALGQGPQFIFQYYREEENGRGNFPPRFSGLQFPNYSSELNVNALELDDSALYLCASSFLQEYEQYFGPGTRLTVT.

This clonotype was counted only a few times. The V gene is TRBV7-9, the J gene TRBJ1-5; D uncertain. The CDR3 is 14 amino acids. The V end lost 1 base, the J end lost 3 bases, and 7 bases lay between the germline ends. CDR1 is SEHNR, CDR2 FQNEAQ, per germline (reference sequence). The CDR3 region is CASSLGEANQPQHF. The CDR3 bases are TGTGCCAGCAGCTTAGGTGAGGCCAATCAGCCCCAGCATTTT.

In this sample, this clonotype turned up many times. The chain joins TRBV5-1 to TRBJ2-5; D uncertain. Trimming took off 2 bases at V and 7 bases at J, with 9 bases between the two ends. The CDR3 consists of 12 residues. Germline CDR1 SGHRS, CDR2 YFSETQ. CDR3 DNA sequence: TGCGCCAGCAGCTTTAGTTCGGGGACCCAGTACTTC. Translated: CASSFSSGTQYF.

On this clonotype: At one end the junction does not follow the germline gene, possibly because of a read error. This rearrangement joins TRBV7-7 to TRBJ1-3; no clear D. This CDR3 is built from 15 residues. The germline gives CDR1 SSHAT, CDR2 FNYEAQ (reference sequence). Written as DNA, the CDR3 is TGTGCTAGCAGCTTAGATTCCAATTCTGGAAACACCATATATTTT. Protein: CASSLDSNSGNTIYF.

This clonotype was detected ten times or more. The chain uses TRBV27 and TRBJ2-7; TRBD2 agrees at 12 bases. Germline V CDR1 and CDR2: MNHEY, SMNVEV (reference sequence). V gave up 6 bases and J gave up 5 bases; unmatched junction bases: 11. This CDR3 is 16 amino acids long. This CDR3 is CASRPLAGGPIHEQYF. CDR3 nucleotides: TGTGCCAGCAGACCGCTAGCGGGAGGGCCCATCCACGAGCAGTACTTC.

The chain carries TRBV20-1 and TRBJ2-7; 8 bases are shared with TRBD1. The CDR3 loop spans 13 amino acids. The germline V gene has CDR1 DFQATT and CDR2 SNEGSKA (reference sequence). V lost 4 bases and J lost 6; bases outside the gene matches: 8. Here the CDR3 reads CSAINDRGCEQYF. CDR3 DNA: TGCAGTGCTATCAATGACAGGGGATGCGAGCAGTACTTC.

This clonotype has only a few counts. The CDR3 coding sequence is TGTGCCAGCAGGCCGTACGATACGAACACCGGGGAGCTGTTTTTT. This translates into CASRPYDTNTGELFF. J is TRBJ2-2 and V is TRBV6-1, with no clear D. Deletions cut 6 bases from V and 0 bases from J, with 11 bases between. The CDR3 is 15 amino acids. Germline CDR1 is MNHNS and CDR2 is SASEGT.

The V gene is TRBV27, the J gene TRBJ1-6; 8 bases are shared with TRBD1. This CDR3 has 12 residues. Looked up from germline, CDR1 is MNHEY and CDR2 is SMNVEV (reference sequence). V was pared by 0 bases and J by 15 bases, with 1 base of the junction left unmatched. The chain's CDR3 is CASSLSDRVLHF. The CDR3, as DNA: TGTGCCAGCAGTTTATCGGACAGGGTCCTCCACTTT.

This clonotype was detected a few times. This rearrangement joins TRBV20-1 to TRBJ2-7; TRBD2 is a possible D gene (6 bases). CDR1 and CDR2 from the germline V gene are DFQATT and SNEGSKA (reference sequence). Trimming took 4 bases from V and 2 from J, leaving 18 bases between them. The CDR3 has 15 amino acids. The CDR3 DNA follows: TGCAGTGCTAAAACGACTAGTCCTCCCCCCTACGAGCAGTACTTC. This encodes CSAKTTSPPPYEQYF.

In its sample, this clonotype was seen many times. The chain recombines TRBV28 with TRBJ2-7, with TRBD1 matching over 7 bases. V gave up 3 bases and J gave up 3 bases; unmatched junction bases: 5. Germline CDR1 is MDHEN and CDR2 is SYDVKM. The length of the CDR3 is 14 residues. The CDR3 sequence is CASSLTGLGYEQYF. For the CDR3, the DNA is TGTGCCAGCAGTTTGACAGGGTTGGGCTACGAGCAGTACTTC.

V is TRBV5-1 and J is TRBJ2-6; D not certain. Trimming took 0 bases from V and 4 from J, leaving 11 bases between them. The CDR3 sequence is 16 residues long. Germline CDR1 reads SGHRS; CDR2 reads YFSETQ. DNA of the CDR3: TGCGCCAGCAGCTTGGGCGTCCTTGGGGGGGCCAACGTCCTGACTTTC. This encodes CASSLGVLGGANVLTF. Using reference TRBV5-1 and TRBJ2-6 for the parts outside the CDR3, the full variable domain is KAGVTQTPRYLIKTRGQQVTLSCSPISGHRSVSWYQQTPGQGLQFLFEYFSETQRNKGNFPGRFSGRQFSNSRSEMNVSTLELGDSALYLCASSLGVLGGANVLTFGAGSRLTVL.

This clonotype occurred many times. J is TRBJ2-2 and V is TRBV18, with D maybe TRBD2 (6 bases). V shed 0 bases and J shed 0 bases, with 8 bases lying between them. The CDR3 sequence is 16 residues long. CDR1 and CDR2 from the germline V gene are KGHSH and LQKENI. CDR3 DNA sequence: TGTGCCAGCTCACCACCGGGACTTTCGAACACCGGGGAGCTGTTTTTT. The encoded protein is CASSPPGLSNTGELFF.

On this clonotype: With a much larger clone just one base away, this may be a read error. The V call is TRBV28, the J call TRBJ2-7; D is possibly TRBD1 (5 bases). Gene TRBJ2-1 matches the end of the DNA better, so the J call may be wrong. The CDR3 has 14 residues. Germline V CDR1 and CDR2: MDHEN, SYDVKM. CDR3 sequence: CASKGSRLSYEQFF. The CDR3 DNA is TGTGCCAGCAAGGGGTCCCGTCTTTCCTACGAGCAGTTCTTC.

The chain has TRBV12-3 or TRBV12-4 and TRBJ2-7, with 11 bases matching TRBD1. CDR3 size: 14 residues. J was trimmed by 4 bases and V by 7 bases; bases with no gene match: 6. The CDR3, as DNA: TGTGCCAGCACCGCGGACAGGGGGCTTTACGAGCAGTACTTC. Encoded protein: CASTADRGLYEQYF.